These 25 T cell receptor beta chains came from one sample sequenced in a study of Graves' ophthalmopathy and Graves' hyperthyroidism. RNA transcripts were the template, and TCR beta CDR3 regions were amplified from them. RT-PCR with HTBI primers came first, then second-round multiplex PCR. Via MiXCR, TCRdb re-called the multiplex PCR reads, giving one row per CDR3 protein. The data hold roughly 420,000 distinct CDR3 sequences, with under 25% observed a single time. Sequencing was done on a sample of peripheral blood. All receptors derive from a woman between 18 and 29 years old with stable Graves' hyperthyroidism.

To note about this clonotype: One end of the junction varies from germline; a read error may be responsible. The chain combines TRBV28 with TRBJ2-4; perhaps TRBD2 as D (6 bases). From germline, CDR1 is MDHEN and CDR2 SYDVKM. The CDR3 contains 15 residues. CDR3 coding DNA: TGTGCCAGCGGCCGGGACCCACTAGCCAAAAACATTAAGTACTTC. This gives the protein CASGRDPLAKNIKYF.

This clonotype was seen many times. V and J are TRBV7-3 and TRBJ1-2; 7 positions match TRBD1. The CDR3 loop spans 17 amino acids. J lost 4 bases, V lost 2 bases, and 13 bases had no gene match. CDR1 and CDR2 (germline): SGHTA, FQGTGA. For the CDR3, the DNA is TGTGCCAGCAGCTTATTGCCAGGGGGAGATCCAATCTATGGCTACACCTTC. Its protein is CASSLLPGGDPIYGYTF.

This clonotype showed up many times. The rearrangement uses TRBV2 and TRBJ2-7; no definite D call. V was trimmed by 2 bases and J by 0 bases, leaving 14 bases between them. The CDR3 totals 16 residues. Germline CDR1 reads SNHLY; CDR2 reads FYNNEI. This CDR3 reads CASSEWLAGSSYEQYF. The DNA of the CDR3 is TGTGCCAGCAGTGAATGGTTGGCAGGCAGCTCCTACGAGCAGTACTTC.

This clonotype was detected only a few times. The chain uses TRBV12-3 or TRBV12-4 and TRBJ1-2; 10 nucleotides agree with TRBD1. The CDR3 has 15 amino acids. J was trimmed by 7 bases and V by 5 bases; bases with no gene match: 10. This CDR3 reads CASSDPGQGKLGYTF. CDR3 nucleotides: TGTGCCAGCAGTGATCCGGGACAGGGGAAGCTTGGCTACACCTTC.

This clonotype was observed a few times. The chain links TRBV7-8 to TRBJ2-4; 8 bases line up with TRBD1. The CDR3 loop spans 16 amino acids. The junction had 10 bases not matched to a gene; V was cut back by 5 bases and J by 4 bases. Germline lookup yields CDR1 SGHVS and CDR2 FQNEAQ. Written as DNA, the CDR3 is TGTGCCAGCAGCCCGAGACAGGGGTGGTCTAAAAACATTCAGTACTTC. It yields the protein CASSPRQGWSKNIQYF. The full variable domain, its missing parts supplied by reference TRBV7-8 and TRBJ2-4, is GAGVSQSPRYKVAKRGQDVALRCDPISGHVSLFWYQQALGQGPEFLTYFQNEAQLDKSGLPSDRFFAERPEGSVSTLKIQRTQQEDSAVYLCASSPRQGWSKNIQYFGAGTRLSVL.

The CDR3 reads CASSYAGHPGAFF. The CDR3 DNA sequence: TGTGCCAGCAGTTACGCTGGACACCCTGGAGCTTTCTTT. The chain joins TRBV6-2 or TRBV6-3 to TRBJ1-1; D is possibly TRBD1 (5 bases). The CDR3 runs 13 residues. V was cut by 2 bases and J by 10 bases, with 14 bases left in between. The germline CDR1 and CDR2 sequences are MNHEY and SVGEGT.

This clonotype was found many times. The chain employs TRBV11-1 and TRBJ1-1; D may be TRBD1 (6 bases). The germline gives CDR1 SGHAT, CDR2 FQDESV (reference sequence). This CDR3 comprises 17 residues. Trimming shortened V by 2 bases and J by 5 bases, and 21 bases separated the two germline ends. In nucleotides, the CDR3 is TGTGCCAGCAGCTTATACCCCCGACAACAGGGCTCGACTGAAGCTTTCTTT. This gives the protein CASSLYPRQQGSTEAFF.

This clonotype has at least ten counts. The CDR3 sequence: CASSPGQDNYGYTF. In DNA form, the CDR3 reads TGTGCCAGCTCACCCGGACAGGATAACTATGGCTACACCTTC. The chain combines TRBV18 with TRBJ1-2, with 7 nucleotides matching TRBD1. The J segment lost 1 base and the V segment lost 3 bases, leaving 2 bases of the junction unmatched. Looked up from germline, CDR1 is KGHSH and CDR2 is LQKENI. The length of the CDR3 is 14 residues. Together with reference TRBV18 and TRBJ1-2, the CDR3 gives the full variable domain: NAGVMQNPRHLVRRRGQEARLRCSPMKGHSHVYWYRQLPEEGLKFMVYLQKENIIDESGMPKERFSAEFPKEGPSILRIQQVVRGDSAAYFCASSPGQDNYGYTFGSGTRLTVV.

This clonotype was recorded many times. This chain links TRBV30 with TRBJ1-2; D may be TRBD1 (5 bases). CDR1 GTSNPN and CDR2 SVGIG come from the germline V gene (reference sequence). V shed 2 bases and J shed 4 bases, with 8 bases lying between them. This CDR3 has 12 residues. CDR3 region: CAWSSRVYGYTF. In DNA form, the CDR3 reads TGTGCCTGGAGTAGCAGGGTCTATGGCTACACCTTC.

Many counts were recorded for this clonotype. The chain recombines TRBV27 with TRBJ1-2; D gene ambiguous. The CDR3 is made up of 14 amino acids. Trimming took off 0 bases at V and 4 bases at J, with 9 bases between the two ends. The germline V gene has CDR1 MNHEY and CDR2 SMNVEV (reference sequence). The CDR3 coding sequence is TGTGCCAGCAGTTTATCGAGTCGGAGCTATGGCTACACCTTC. It is translated as CASSLSSRSYGYTF.

Ten or more counts support this clonotype. The gene calls are TRBV28 and TRBJ2-7, with 9 bases fitting TRBD1. Germline loops: CDR1 MDHEN, CDR2 SYDVKM. The CDR3 spans 14 residues. V shed 6 bases and J 4 bases; nucleotides not matched to a gene: 7. This chain's CDR3 is CASSRTGEMYEQYF. CDR3 DNA: TGTGCCAGCAGCCGGACAGGGGAGATGTACGAGCAGTACTTC.

This clonotype was seen a handful of times. The chain links TRBV6-1 to TRBJ1-2; D call uncertain. This CDR3 contains 16 residues. V lost 0 bases and J 3 bases, leaving 14 bases between the germline ends. Germline assignment: CDR1 MNHNS and CDR2 SASEGT. CDR3 coding DNA: TGTGCCAGCAGTGAAGCGGGTGCCGAGGCCTACTATGGCTACACCTTC. Amino acids: CASSEAGAEAYYGYTF.

In its sample, this clonotype was seen a few times. The V gene is TRBV7-8, the J gene TRBJ1-5; D is uncertain. Trimming removed 5 bases from V and 4 bases from J, with 9 bases in between. The CDR3 consists of 13 residues. The germline CDR1 and CDR2 sequences are SGHVS and FQNEAQ. The CDR3 DNA sequence: TGTGCCAGCAGCGTGCTGTTAAATCAGCCCCAGCATTTT. It translates to CASSVLLNQPQHF.

This clonotype has just a few counts. Just one base apart from a much larger clone, this may be a read error. The V call is TRBV12-3 or TRBV12-4, the J call TRBJ2-2; D is tentatively TRBD1 or TRBD2 (6 bases each). The CDR3 runs 14 residues. V dropped 5 bases and J dropped 8 bases, with 15 bases sitting between them. Here the CDR3 reads CASSLISGAGELFF. The CDR3, as DNA: TGTGCCAGCAGTCTCATTTCGGGGGCTGGGGAGCTGTTTTTT.

J is TRBJ1-2 and V is TRBV11-2, with D possibly matching TRBD1 (5 bases). CDR3 length equals 15 residues. Germline CDR1 is SGHAT and CDR2 is FQNNGV. The germline V and J ends were trimmed by 1 base and 2 bases, with 11 bases remaining between them. The CDR3 sequence: CASSLGQGVNYGYTF. The CDR3 DNA reads as TGTGCCAGCAGCTTAGGGCAGGGAGTGAACTATGGCTACACCTTC.

At least ten counts were recorded for this clonotype. Compared with germline, one end of the junction differs, possibly owing to a read error. This chain uses TRBV7-2 with TRBJ2-4, with TRBD2 identical over 7 bases. Germline loops: CDR1 SGHTA, CDR2 FQGNSA. The CDR3 totals 17 residues. CDR3 nucleotide sequence: TGTGCCAGCAGCCTTAGGAATATCAGACTAGCCAAAAACATTAAGTACTTC. It is translated as CASSLRNIRLAKNIKYF. Filled out from reference TRBV7-2 and TRBJ2-4, the complete variable domain reads GAGVSQSPSNKVTEKGKDVELRCDPISGHTALYWYRQSLGQGLEFLIYFQGNSAPDKSGLPSDRFSAERTGGSVSTLTIQRTQQEDSAVYLCASSLRNIRLAKNIKYFGAGTRLSVL.

This clonotype was seen many times. Here the CDR3 reads CASSLIRTRGYEQYF. The CDR3 DNA sequence: TGTGCCAGCAGTTTAATAAGAACTAGGGGGTACGAGCAGTACTTC. The chain carries TRBV28 and TRBJ2-7, with D possibly TRBD1 on 6 matching bases. Per the germline V gene, CDR1 is MDHEN and CDR2 is SYDVKM. The ends were cut back, 2 bases at V and 4 bases at J, with 15 bases in the middle. There are 15 residues in the CDR3.

The V gene is TRBV3-1, the J gene TRBJ1-2; weak D call: TRBD1 (5 bases). Looked up from germline, CDR1 is LGHDT and CDR2 is YNNKEL (reference sequence). The V and J ends lost 1 base and 1 base respectively, with 19 bases between them. This CDR3 comprises 18 residues. CDR3 in amino acids: CASSQGRAQDVFNYGYTF. In DNA form, the CDR3 reads TGTGCCAGCAGCCAAGGTCGAGCACAGGACGTATTTAACTATGGCTACACCTTC.

This clonotype turned up a few times. The DNA of the CDR3 is TGTGCCAGCAGGGACAGTGAAGGATCTGGGGCCAACGTCCTGACTTTC. Translation: CASRDSEGSGANVLTF. This chain uses TRBV6-1 with TRBJ2-6; weak D call: TRBD1 (6 bases). The CDR3 totals 16 residues. Germline V gives CDR1 MNHNS, CDR2 SASEGT. The ends were cut back, 6 bases at V and 1 base at J, with 13 bases in the middle.

This clonotype has a count of ten or more. The rearrangement joins TRBV29-1 to TRBJ2-5; no reliable D call. Trimming removed 4 bases from V and 1 base from J, with 4 bases in between. CDR1 SQVTM and CDR2 ANQGSEA come from the germline V gene. The CDR3 sequence is 11 residues long. The CDR3 here is CSVVTQETQYF. In DNA form, the CDR3 reads TGCAGCGTTGTTACCCAAGAGACCCAGTACTTC.

In this sample, this clonotype turned up many times. The V gene is TRBV15, the J gene TRBJ1-6, with D possibly matching TRBD1 (6 bases). The germline gives CDR1 LNHNV, CDR2 YYDKDF (reference sequence). This CDR3 has 15 residues. Trimming cost V 1 base and J 10 bases, with 14 bases left between them. CDR3 sequence: CATSRVRPGASPLHF. The CDR3 coding sequence is TGTGCCACCAGCAGAGTTCGCCCAGGGGCCTCACCCCTCCACTTT.

This clonotype was found many times. The rearrangement uses TRBV13 and TRBJ1-1, with 10 bases that match TRBD1. J gave up 10 bases and V 3 bases, and 11 bases lay outside the gene matches. This CDR3 has 15 amino acids. Germline CDR1 is PRHDT and CDR2 is FYEKMQ (reference sequence). The CDR3 coding sequence is TGTGCCAGCAGCTTTAAGGGGACAGGGGATCAGGGAGCTTTCTTT. Translated: CASSFKGTGDQGAFF.

Many counts were recorded for this clonotype. The rearrangement uses TRBV4-1 and TRBJ2-6; D unresolved. The CDR3 is 15 amino acids. Germline values: CDR1 MGHRA, CDR2 YSYEKL. Trimming took off 5 bases at V and 3 bases at J, with 11 bases between the two ends. The CDR3 coding sequence is TGCGCCAGCAGCGAGACGCGTGGTGGGGCCAACGTCCTGACTTTC. It codes for CASSETRGGANVLTF.

This clonotype was detected many times. This chain links TRBV9 with TRBJ2-7; D not resolved. Trimming took 4 bases from V and 0 from J, leaving 11 bases between them. The CDR3 runs to 14 residues. Per the germline V gene, CDR1 is SGDLS and CDR2 is YYNGEE. This CDR3 reads CASSLLMDSYEQYF. DNA of the CDR3: TGTGCCAGCAGCCTCCTCATGGACTCCTACGAGCAGTACTTC.

Many counts were recorded for this clonotype. This sequence joins TRBV28 and TRBJ2-7; a possible D gene is TRBD2 (8 bases). This CDR3 is built from 17 residues. V lost 7 bases and J lost 2, with 24 bases in between. The V gene's germline CDR1 is MDHEN and CDR2 SYDVKM. The CDR3 reads CASTPPRGSGTAYEQYF. CDR3 nucleotides: TGTGCCAGCACTCCCCCCCGGGGTAGCGGGACAGCCTACGAGCAGTACTTC. The entire variable domain, with the rest obtained from reference TRBV28 and TRBJ2-7, is as follows: DVKVTQSSRYLVKRTGEKVFLECVQDMDHENMFWYRQDPGLGLRLIYFSYDVKMKEKGDIPEGYSVSREKKERFSLILESASTNQTSMYLCASTPPRGSGTAYEQYFGPGTRLTVT.